Reported below is one TCR beta chain. This entry belongs to a study of blood T cell repertoires in COVID-19. V shed 5 bases, J shed 4 bases, and the junction held 9 bases outside the gene matches. The CDR3 spans 15 residues. From germline, CDR1 is SGHAT and CDR2 FQNNGV. Clones were sequenced by immunoSEQ multiplex PCR, and TCRdb holds only the in-frame ones, with some missing. Among about 250,000 clones, more than 70% were seen once, and the ten largest hold about 6%. The chain combines TRBV11-2 with TRBJ2-5; 8 nucleotides line up with TRBD1. This clonotype was sampled from a woman at least 80 years old with COVID-19, enrolled during active disease. Sequencing used peripheral blood. The CDR3 is CASSAGGTGGETQYF. In nucleotides, the CDR3 is TGTGCCAGCAGCGCGGGTGGGACAGGTGGAGAGACCCAGTACTTC.